These 14 T cell receptor beta chains share one sample of origin, sequenced in a study of shared clonotypes between healthy human individuals. The assay was immunoSEQ multiplex PCR, and TCRdb's table has in-frame clones only and misses some. Among fewer than 400,000 clones, about 74% were seen once, and the ten largest hold about 9.4%. The specimen sequenced was memory CD4+ T cells sorted from blood. Subset reported: CD45RA-negative fraction. Every receptor here comes from a man aged 30 to 39 in good health.

V and J are TRBV7-8 and TRBJ2-7; D is possibly TRBD1 (6 bases). CDR3 size: 17 residues. The V gene lost 0 bases and the J gene lost 3 bases, with 18 bases spanning the gap. Germline CDR1 and CDR2: SGHVS and FQNEAQ. In DNA, the CDR3 is TGTGCCAGCAGCTTAGCGCGGGTCGGCAGGGGAAGCTACGAGCAGTACTTC. Amino acid sequence: CASSLARVGRGSYEQYF.

This clone was observed once. This rearrangement joins TRBV7-9 to TRBJ2-5; D perhaps matches TRBD2 (6 bases). The CDR3 has 12 amino acids. V shed 8 bases and J shed 13 bases, with 20 bases lying between them. From germline, CDR1 is SEHNR and CDR2 FQNEAQ (reference sequence). Written as DNA, the CDR3 is TGTGCCAGCGTTTACGGTCTAGCGAGTCCGTACTTC. It codes for CASVYGLASPYF. The full variable domain, completed using reference TRBV7-9 and TRBJ2-5, is DTGVSQNPRHKITKRGQNVTFRCDPISEHNRLYWYRQTLGQGPEFLTYFQNEAQLEKSRLLSDRFSAERPKGSFSTLEIQRTEQGDSAMYLCASVYGLASPYFGPGTRLLVL.

V gene TRBV9 combines with J gene TRBJ2-5; perhaps TRBD1 as D (5 bases). V gave up 4 bases and J gave up 2 bases, with 15 bases separating them. In germline, CDR1 is SGDLS, CDR2 YYNGEE. CDR3 length: 15 amino acids. CDR3 loop: CASSNAPQGQETQYF. The CDR3 DNA follows: TGTGCCAGCAGCAATGCCCCGCAGGGACAAGAGACCCAGTACTTC. Full variable domain (rest looked up from reference TRBV9 and TRBJ2-5): DSGVTQTPKHLITATGQRVTLRCSPRSGDLSVYWYQQSLDQGLQFLIQYYNGEERAKGNILERFSAQQFPDLHSELNLSSLELGDSALYFCASSNAPQGQETQYFGPGTRLLVL.

The V and J genes are TRBV11-2 and TRBJ2-1; 7 bases match TRBD2. V trimming: 3 bases; J trimming: 7 bases; junction bases outside the gene matches: 12. The CDR3 is made up of 16 amino acids. CDR1 SGHAT and CDR2 FQNNGV come from the germline V gene. The DNA of the CDR3 is TGTGCCAGCAGCTTCGTGGGCGGGAGAACCACAAATGAGCAGTTCTTC. Translation: CASSFVGGRTTNEQFF.

The gene calls are TRBV28 and TRBJ2-1; 7 nucleotides align to TRBD1. J gave up 8 bases and V 6 bases, and 16 bases lay outside the gene matches. Germline CDR1 reads MDHEN; CDR2 reads SYDVKM. The length of the CDR3 is 16 residues. The CDR3, as DNA: TGTGCCAGCAGGGGTAGGACAGGTCCATCACGCGATGAGCAGTTCTTC. Translating gives CASRGRTGPSRDEQFF.

About this clone itself: Its ends do not fully match the called genes, so a read error is possible. This CDR3 is also generated by other DNA sequences in the sample. V gene TRBV7-2 combines with J gene TRBJ2-3; D call uncertain. The CDR3 runs 13 residues. The V gene's germline CDR1 is SGHTA and CDR2 FQGNSA. This chain's CDR3 is CASSLDGTDTQYF. The CDR3 DNA follows: TGTGCCAGCAGCTTAGACGGCACGGATACGCAGTATTTT.

V is TRBV10-3 and J is TRBJ2-1, with D perhaps matching TRBD1 or TRBD2 (5 bases each). Per germline, CDR1 ENHRY and CDR2 SYGVKD. The CDR3 extends over 14 amino acids. V was shortened by 6 bases and J by 8 bases, with 17 bases between the two germline ends. CDR3 in DNA: TGTGCCATCAGACCGGGACCCAATAGGCATGAGCAGTTCTTC. Amino acid sequence: CAIRPGPNRHEQFF.

The genes are TRBV18 and TRBJ1-2; D is possibly TRBD1 (5 bases). Germline assignment: CDR1 KGHSH and CDR2 LQKENI. The CDR3 is 15 amino acids. The ends were cut back, 3 bases at V and 4 bases at J, with 15 bases in the middle. The CDR3 coding sequence is TGTGCCAGCTCACCGAACTGGGGAAGGGGCTATGGCTACACCTTC. This sequence encodes CASSPNWGRGYGYTF. The complete variable domain, with remaining parts taken from reference TRBV18 and TRBJ1-2, reads NAGVMQNPRHLVRRRGQEARLRCSPMKGHSHVYWYRQLPEEGLKFMVYLQKENIIDESGMPKERFSAEFPKEGPSILRIQQVVRGDSAAYFCASSPNWGRGYGYTFGSGTRLTVV.

This clone was picked up a small number of times. The rearrangement links TRBV6-1 to TRBJ1-3; no firm D call. Looked up from germline, CDR1 is MNHNS and CDR2 is SASEGT. With 0 bases removed from V and 0 bases from J, the gap between germline ends came to 9 bases. CDR3 length: 16 residues. Here the CDR3 DNA reads TGTGCCAGCAGTGAAGCGATAGACTTCTCTGGAAACACCATATATTTT. Its translation is CASSEAIDFSGNTIYF.

The chain combines TRBV6-5 with TRBJ1-2; D ambiguous. The CDR3 is 12 amino acids. Per the germline V gene, CDR1 is MNHEY and CDR2 is SVGAGI. Here the CDR3 reads CGVSKTNYGYTF. The DNA for the CDR3 is TGTGGCGTTTCAAAAACTAACTATGGCTACACCTTC.

CDR3 sequence: CSAAREQQYF. The CDR3 DNA follows: TGCAGTGCAGCGCGGGAACAGCAGTACTTC. V gene TRBV20-1 combines with J gene TRBJ2-7, with a possible D match to TRBD2 (6 bases). Trimming pared 6 bases from V and 8 bases from J, leaving 11 bases between. Germline CDR1 and CDR2: DFQATT and SNEGSKA (reference sequence). This CDR3 contains 10 residues.

This clone is a singleton in its sample. J is TRBJ2-6 and V is TRBV5-4; D not resolved. The CDR3 is 14 residues long. CDR1 is SGHNT and CDR2 is YYREEE in the germline V gene (reference sequence). V was shortened by 1 base and J by 4 bases, with 6 bases between the two germline ends. The CDR3 here is CASSLSGGANVLTF. In nucleotides, the CDR3 is TGTGCCAGCAGCTTGTCCGGAGGGGCCAACGTCCTGACTTTC. Complete variable domain (other parts from reference TRBV5-4 and TRBJ2-6): ETGVTQSPTHLIKTRGQQVTLRCSSQSGHNTVSWYQQALGQGPQFIFQYYREEENGRGNFPPRFSGLQFPNYSSELNVNALELDDSALYLCASSLSGGANVLTFGAGSRLTVL.

This clone was recorded a few times. The chain is built from TRBV5-4 and TRBJ2-3, with D possibly matching TRBD1 (6 bases). V gave up 5 bases and J gave up 1 base, with 11 bases separating them. CDR3 length equals 14 residues. Germline CDR1 and CDR2: SGHNT and YYREEE (reference sequence). The CDR3 DNA reads TGTGCCAGCAGGATCGCAGGGGGCACAGATACGCAGTATTTT. Translation: CASRIAGGTDTQYF.

This clone was detected ten times or more. Other DNA variants within this sample encode the same CDR3. This chain uses TRBV7-9 with TRBJ1-1; D is perhaps TRBD1 (5 bases). This CDR3 comprises 14 residues. Between the trimmed V and J ends, which lost 5 bases and 1 base, there was a span of 11 bases. Germline loops: CDR1 SEHNR, CDR2 FQNEAQ (reference sequence). Here the CDR3 reads CASSAEQGNTEAFF. CDR3 DNA: TGTGCCAGCAGCGCAGAGCAGGGGAACACTGAAGCTTTCTTT.